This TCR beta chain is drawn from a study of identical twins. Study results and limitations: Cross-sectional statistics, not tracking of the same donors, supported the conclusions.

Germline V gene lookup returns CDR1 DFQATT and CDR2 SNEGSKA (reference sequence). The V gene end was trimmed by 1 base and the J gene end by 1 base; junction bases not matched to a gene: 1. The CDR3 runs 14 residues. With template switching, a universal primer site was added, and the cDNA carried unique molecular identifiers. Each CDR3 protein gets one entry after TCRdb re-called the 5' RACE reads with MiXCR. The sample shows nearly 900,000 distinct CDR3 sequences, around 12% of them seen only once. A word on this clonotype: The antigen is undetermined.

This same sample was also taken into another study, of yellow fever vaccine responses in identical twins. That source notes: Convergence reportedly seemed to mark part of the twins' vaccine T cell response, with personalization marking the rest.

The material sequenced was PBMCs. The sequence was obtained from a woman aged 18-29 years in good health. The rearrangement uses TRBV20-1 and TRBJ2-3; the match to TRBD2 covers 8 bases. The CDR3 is CSARGLARTDTQYF. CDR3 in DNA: TGCAGTGCTAGAGGACTAGCGCGCACAGATACGCAGTATTTT.